The 11 T cell receptor beta chains given below trace back to one sample, sequenced in a study of blood T cell repertoires in COVID-19. Assay used: immunoSEQ multiplex PCR; TCRdb lists only in-frame clones, some missing. The sample has tens of thousands of clones; roughly 88% are singletons. The sequencing sample was made of peripheral blood. These receptors originate from a human donor in a cohort sampled during active COVID-19. The donor label of this sample is uncertain.

V is TRBV5-8 and J is TRBJ2-7; 9 nucleotides align to TRBD2. CDR3 length equals 17 residues. Looked up from germline, CDR1 is SGHTS and CDR2 is YDEGEE. V dropped 0 bases and J dropped 0; count of bases not matched to a gene: 7. The CDR3 spells CASSLVASGTLSYEQYF. For the CDR3, the DNA is TGTGCCAGCAGCTTGGTAGCTAGCGGGACCCTCTCCTACGAGCAGTACTTC.

This clone was seen a handful of times. The sample has other DNA sequences that encode this CDR3 too. The chain recombines TRBV18 with TRBJ2-7, with D unresolved. This CDR3 region has 13 residues. CDR1 is KGHSH, CDR2 LQKENI, per germline. Trimming removed 3 bases at V and 1 base at J, with 7 bases between. The CDR3 here is CASSPGLSYEQYF. CDR3 nucleotide sequence: TGTGCCAGCTCACCCGGTTTATCCTACGAGCAGTACTTC.

The genes are TRBV3-1 (or the pseudogene TRBV3-2) and TRBJ2-3, with 8 bases aligning to TRBD2. This CDR3 is 13 amino acids long. CDR1 is LGHDT, CDR2 YNNKEL, per germline (reference sequence). V trimming: 3 bases; J trimming: 6 bases; junction bases outside the gene matches: 2. In DNA, the CDR3 is TGTGCCAGCAGCCAGACTAGCGCGGATACGCAGTATTTT. It is translated as CASSQTSADTQYF.

This chain links TRBV10-3 with TRBJ2-1; D is undetermined. Germline CDR1 is ENHRY and CDR2 is SYGVKD. V was cut by 2 bases and J by 0 bases, with 11 bases left in between. The CDR3 covers 16 residues. CDR3 region: CAISENEADSYNEQFF. DNA for the CDR3: TGTGCCATCAGTGAGAATGAGGCGGACTCCTACAATGAGCAGTTCTTC.

This rearrangement joins TRBV27 to TRBJ2-1, with 8 bases fitting TRBD2. The V gene end was trimmed by 11 bases and the J gene end by 7 bases; junction bases not matched to a gene: 13. This CDR3 has 14 residues. CDR1 is MNHEY, CDR2 SMNVEV, per germline (reference sequence). The CDR3: CAPKSEREFNEQFF. In nucleotides, the CDR3 is TGTGCCCCCAAATCGGAGCGGGAGTTTAATGAGCAGTTCTTC.

This chain uses TRBV2 with TRBJ2-7, with 9 bases matching TRBD2. CDR1 SNHLY and CDR2 FYNNEI come from the germline V gene. Trimming at V came to 7 bases and at J to 3 bases, leaving 7 bases not matched to a gene. The CDR3 runs 14 residues. This CDR3 is CASTKGGGGYEQYF. In nucleotides, the CDR3 is TGTGCCAGCACCAAGGGCGGGGGGGGCTACGAGCAGTACTTC. Full variable domain (missing parts from reference TRBV2 and TRBJ2-7): EPEVTQTPSHQVTQMGQEVILRCVPISNHLYFYWYRQILGQKVEFLVSFYNNEISEKSEIFDDQFSVERPDGSNFTLKIRSTKLEDSAMYFCASTKGGGGYEQYFGPGTRLTVT.

This chain connects TRBV6-1 to TRBJ2-1, with a tentative D call TRBD2 (6 bases). CDR3 length: 16 amino acids. Trimming shortened V by 3 bases and J by 4 bases, and 16 bases separated the two germline ends. The germline CDR1 and CDR2 sequences are MNHNS and SASEGT. CDR3 residues: CASSDSRGILYNEQFF. Written as DNA, the CDR3 is TGTGCCAGCAGTGATTCACGCGGGATCTTGTACAATGAGCAGTTCTTC.

The chain employs TRBV2 and TRBJ1-3; D remains ambiguous. CDR3 length: 13 amino acids. The V end was cut by 7 bases, the J end by 4 bases, with 11 bases between. Germline-derived CDR1 and CDR2 are SNHLY and FYNNEI. The CDR3 protein is CASTLLSGNTIYF. In DNA form, the CDR3 reads TGTGCCAGCACCCTCTTATCCGGAAACACCATATATTTT.

The chain links TRBV3-1 (or the pseudogene TRBV3-2) to TRBJ2-2, with TRBD1 as a possible D gene (5 bases). Germline lookup yields CDR1 LGHDT and CDR2 YNNKEL (reference sequence). CDR3 length: 16 amino acids. Between the trimmed V and J ends, which lost 0 bases and 0 bases, there was a span of 8 bases. The CDR3 DNA is TGTGCCAGCAGCCAAGAAAGGGGCTCGAACACCGGGGAGCTGTTTTTT. Residues: CASSQERGSNTGELFF.

The chain employs TRBV19 and TRBJ2-2, with TRBD2 matching 7 bases. The germline CDR1 and CDR2 sequences are LNHDA and SQIVND (reference sequence). J was trimmed by 6 bases and V by 9 bases; bases with no gene match: 10. The CDR3 is made up of 14 amino acids. The CDR3 DNA reads TGTGCCAGCAAGGGAGGGCGCGGGGCCGGGGAGCTGTTTTTT. Encoded protein: CASKGGRGAGELFF. Complete variable domain (other parts from reference TRBV19 and TRBJ2-2): DGGITQSPKYLFRKEGQNVTLSCEQNLNHDAMYWYRQDPGQGLRLIYYSQIVNDFQKGDIAEGYSVSREKKESFPLTVTSAQKNPTAFYLCASKGGRGAGELFFGEGSRLTVL.

The chain joins TRBV10-1 to TRBJ1-1; 8 nucleotides match TRBD1. J gave up 5 bases and V 6 bases, and 5 bases lay outside the gene matches. The germline V gene encodes CDR1 WNHNN and CDR2 SYGVQD (reference sequence). The CDR3 contains 13 residues. The CDR3, as DNA: TGCGCCAGCAGCGACAGGGGCGGTACTGAAGCTTTCTTT. Amino acids: CASSDRGGTEAFF.